A single sample is the source of the 10 T cell receptor beta chains below, sequenced in a study of blood T cell repertoires in COVID-19. Assay used: immunoSEQ multiplex PCR; TCRdb lists only in-frame clones, some missing. The sample contains approximately 240,000 clones, 80% to 90% of which appear only once. Sequencing input: PBMCs or T cells enriched from blood (not recorded which). These receptors were taken from a woman under 30 in a cohort exposed to, infected with or recovered from COVID-19 (not recorded which).

The chain is built from TRBV5-6 and TRBJ1-5, with TRBD1 matching 7 bases. The CDR3 length is 13 residues. The trim removed 4 bases at V and 10 bases at J, leaving 8 bases unmatched. Per the germline V gene, CDR1 is SGHDT and CDR2 is YYEEEE. CDR3 residues: CASSPGGISPQHF. DNA of the CDR3: TGTGCCAGCAGCCCAGGGGGAATAAGCCCCCAGCATTTT.

The chain employs TRBV6-5 and TRBJ2-7; D gene ambiguous. The CDR3 has 13 amino acids. V was cut by 2 bases and J by 3 bases, with 8 bases left in between. The germline CDR1 and CDR2 sequences are MNHEY and SVGAGI. The CDR3 loop reads CASSYGQIYEQYF. The DNA of the CDR3 is TGTGCCAGCAGTTACGGGCAGATCTACGAGCAGTACTTC.

The V gene is TRBV6-5, the J gene TRBJ2-7, with a possible D match to TRBD2 (7 bases). CDR3 size: 15 residues. V was trimmed by 5 bases and J by 5 bases, leaving 19 bases between them. Germline CDR1 MNHEY, CDR2 SVGAGI. This chain's CDR3 is CASSRGGLAANEQYF. As DNA, the CDR3 is TGTGCCAGCAGTAGGGGGGGGCTTGCGGCGAACGAGCAGTACTTC.

Concerning this clone: The identical CDR3 is also encoded by other nucleotide sequences in the sample. The chain recombines TRBV6-5 with TRBJ1-5; 10 bases map to TRBD1. The CDR3 runs 15 residues. CDR1 and CDR2 from the germline V gene are MNHEY and SVGAGI. V lost 6 bases, J lost 3 bases, and 5 bases stayed unmatched. Written as DNA, the CDR3 is TGTGCCAGCAGCCCGGACAGGGGGTCCAATCAGCCCCAGCATTTT. Translated, it gives CASSPDRGSNQPQHF.

The chain employs TRBV3-1 (or the pseudogene TRBV3-2) and TRBJ2-1; 7 nucleotides match TRBD2. V lost 3 bases to trimming and J lost 7 bases; unmatched junction nucleotides: 18. The CDR3 runs 18 residues. Germline lookup yields CDR1 LGHDT and CDR2 YNNKEL (reference sequence). CDR3 in DNA: TGTGCCAGCAGCCATAGGGTGGCTACGTCACCGGGGGGTAATGAGCAGTTCTTC. Translation: CASSHRVATSPGGNEQFF.

The V call is TRBV29-1, the J call TRBJ1-1; the D is unclear. The germline V and J ends were trimmed by 4 bases and 7 bases, with 10 bases remaining between them. CDR3 length: 11 amino acids. Germline lookup yields CDR1 SQVTM and CDR2 ANQGSEA. The CDR3 loop is CSVGVQHEAFF. Written as DNA, the CDR3 is TGCAGCGTTGGAGTACAGCATGAAGCTTTCTTT.

This clone was counted a single time. The chain joins TRBV24-1 to TRBJ2-3; 8 positions match TRBD1. The junction had 6 bases not matched to a gene; V was cut back by 12 bases and J by 2 bases. CDR3 length equals 13 residues. Germline V gene data show CDR1 as KGHDR and CDR2 as SFDVKD. The CDR3: CAASDRVTDTQYF. In DNA form, the CDR3 reads TGTGCCGCCTCGGACAGGGTCACAGATACGCAGTATTTT.

The V gene is TRBV19, the J gene TRBJ1-3; D remains unclear. Germline assignment: CDR1 LNHDA and CDR2 SQIVND (reference sequence). V gave up 1 base and J gave up 0 bases, with 7 bases separating them. This CDR3 is 15 amino acids long. This CDR3 is CASSIGGSSGNTIYF. CDR3 nucleotides: TGTGCCAGTAGTATAGGCGGATCCTCTGGAAACACCATATATTTT.

This chain links TRBV9 with TRBJ2-1; 7 bases align to TRBD2. Germline assignment: CDR1 SGDLS and CDR2 YYNGEE. CDR3 length: 18 amino acids. V dropped 0 bases and J dropped 8; count of bases not matched to a gene: 17. The CDR3 region is CASSVGALTSPTPHEQFF. CDR3 nucleotides: TGTGCCAGCAGCGTAGGTGCGTTGACTAGCCCTACCCCGCATGAGCAGTTCTTC. The variable domain in full, with the rest retrieved from reference TRBV9 and TRBJ2-1, is DSGVTQTPKHLITATGQRVTLRCSPRSGDLSVYWYQQSLDQGLQFLIQYYNGEERAKGNILERFSAQQFPDLHSELNLSSLELGDSALYFCASSVGALTSPTPHEQFFGPGTRLTVL.

The CDR3 bases are TGTGCCAGCTCACCATCGGACAGCTCTGGGGCCAACGTCCTGACTTTC. This encodes CASSPSDSSGANVLTF. V and J are TRBV18 and TRBJ2-6; D possibly corresponds to TRBD1 (6 bases). This CDR3 region has 16 residues. The germline V gene encodes CDR1 KGHSH and CDR2 LQKENI. Trimming left V 2 bases short and J 0 bases short, with 8 bases between.